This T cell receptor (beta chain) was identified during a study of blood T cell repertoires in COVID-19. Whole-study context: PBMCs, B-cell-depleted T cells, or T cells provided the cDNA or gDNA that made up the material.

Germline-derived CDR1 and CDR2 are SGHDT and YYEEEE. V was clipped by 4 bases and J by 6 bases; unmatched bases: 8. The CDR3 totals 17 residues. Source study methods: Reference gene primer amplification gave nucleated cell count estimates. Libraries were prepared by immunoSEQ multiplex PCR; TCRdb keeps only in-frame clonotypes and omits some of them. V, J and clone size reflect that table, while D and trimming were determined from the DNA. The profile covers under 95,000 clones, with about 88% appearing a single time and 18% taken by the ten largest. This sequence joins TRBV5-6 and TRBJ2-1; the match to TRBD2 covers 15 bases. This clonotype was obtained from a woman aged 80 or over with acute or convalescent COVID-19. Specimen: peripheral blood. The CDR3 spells CASSPGLAGGLFNEQFF. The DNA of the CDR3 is TGTGCCAGCAGCCCAGGACTAGCGGGGGGGCTATTCAATGAGCAGTTCTTC. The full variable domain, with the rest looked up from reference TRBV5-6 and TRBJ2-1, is DAGVTQSPTHLIKTRGQQVTLRCSPKSGHDTVSWYQQALGQGPQFIFQYYEEEERQRGNFPDRFSGHQFPNYSSELNVNALLLGDSALYLCASSPGLAGGLFNEQFFGPGTRLTVL.